Below, 25 T cell receptor beta chains from the same sample are listed, as sequenced in a study of tumor and adjacent non-tumor tissue in lung cancer. A modified ARM-PCR protocol with three rounds of nested PCR amplified TCRbeta. TCRdb re-analysed the multiplex PCR reads in MiXCR, keeping a single row per CDR3 protein. This table holds 100,000 to 120,000 distinct CDR3 sequences, under 90% found once. The template was RNA from unsorted bulk tissue. Sequenced sample: lung tumor tissue. The receptors come from a man between 65 and 85 years old with non-small cell lung cancer.

Comment on this clonotype: Being one base from a much bigger clone, this may be a read error. The CDR3 loop is CNARGQGQGDTQYF. CDR3 bases: TGCAATGCCCGTGGACAGGGGCAGGGAGATACGCAGTATTTT. The V and J genes are TRBV20-1 and TRBJ2-3; 9 bases agree with TRBD1. CDR3 size: 14 residues. CDR1 is DFQATT and CDR2 is SNEGSKA in the germline V gene (reference sequence).

The V gene is TRBV4-3, the J gene TRBJ2-1, with 7 bases identical to TRBD1. After removal of 0 bases from V and 2 bases from J, the junction contained 4 bases not matched to a gene. This CDR3 contains 16 residues. Germline lookup yields CDR1 LGHNA and CDR2 YSLEER. The CDR3 DNA reads TGCGCCAGCAGCCAAGATCGACAGGGAACCTACAATGAGCAGTTCTTC. This gives the protein CASSQDRQGTYNEQFF.

About this clonotype itself: It is likely a read error, because the conserved phenylalanine at the end of the CDR3 is missing. V gene TRBV20-1 combines with J gene TRBJ2-5; 10 bases map to TRBD2. After removal of 0 bases from V and 4 bases from J, the junction contained 11 bases not matched to a gene. The CDR3 is made up of 17 amino acids. The V gene's germline CDR1 is DFQATT and CDR2 SNEGSKA (reference sequence). The chain's CDR3 is CSARDPERGGLVETQYS. The CDR3 DNA sequence: TGCAGTGCTAGAGATCCCGAGCGGGGGGGCCTGGTAGAGACCCAGTACTCC.

Ten or more counts support this clonotype. The chain carries TRBV7-3 and TRBJ2-2, with a possible D match to TRBD2 (5 bases). The CDR3 runs 15 residues. Germline CDR1 is SGHTA and CDR2 is FQGTGA. The germline V and J ends were trimmed by 2 bases and 1 base, with 8 bases remaining between them. In DNA, the CDR3 is TGTGCCAGCAGCTTATCCGGGATGAACACCGGGGAGCTGTTTTTT. The encoded protein is CASSLSGMNTGELFF.

V gene TRBV5-4 combines with J gene TRBJ2-7; D may be TRBD2 (5 bases). CDR1 is SGHNT, CDR2 YYREEE, per germline (reference sequence). The CDR3 totals 16 residues. V was trimmed by 7 bases and J by 0 bases, leaving 20 bases between them. DNA of the CDR3: TGTGCCAGCGGCCAAGGTCGTGCCGGGGTCTCCTACGAGCAGTACTTC. It specifies CASGQGRAGVSYEQYF.

Concerning this clonotype itself: An end of the junction differs from the germline gene, which may be a read error. This sequence joins TRBV4-1 and TRBJ1-6; D ambiguous. The germline V gene encodes CDR1 MGHRA and CDR2 YSYEKL. The CDR3 is 18 residues long. The CDR3 sequence: CASSQGMIAGSYNSLLHF. The CDR3 region has the DNA TGCGCCAGCAGCCAAGGGATGATAGCAGGCTCCTATAATTCACTCCTCCACTTT.

The chain uses TRBV2 and TRBJ1-1; tentative D call: TRBD1 (6 bases). The CDR3 totals 14 residues. CDR1 is SNHLY, CDR2 FYNNEI, per germline. Deletions cut 5 bases from V and 5 bases from J, with 15 bases between. CDR3 nucleotide sequence: TGTGCCAGCAGTAAAGTCGGGGGCAGGACTGAAGCTTTCTTT. Amino acids: CASSKVGGRTEAFF.

This clonotype is a singleton in its sample. The chain recombines TRBV6-1 with TRBJ2-6, with TRBD2 identical over 11 bases. The V segment lost 8 bases and the J segment 8 bases; nucleotides outside the gene matches: 17. The germline V gene has CDR1 MNHNS and CDR2 SASEGT. CDR3 length: 18 residues. CDR3 sequence (DNA): TGTGCCAGCGATCCGGGACTAGCGGCACACTATGGCACCAACGTCCTGACTTTC. Protein: CASDPGLAAHYGTNVLTF.

The chain has TRBV6-2 or TRBV6-3 and TRBJ2-1, with D perhaps matching TRBD2 (5 bases). In germline, CDR1 is MNHEY, CDR2 SVGEGT. With 6 bases removed from V and 7 bases from J, the gap between germline ends came to 25 bases. There are 17 residues in the CDR3. The CDR3 loop reads CASSYHRQDRGLNEQFF. CDR3 nucleotides: TGTGCCAGCAGCTATCACCGGCAGGACCGCGGGTTGAATGAGCAGTTCTTC.

On this clonotype itself: Mismatch with germline at one junction end may stem from a read error. The chain has TRBV11-3 and TRBJ2-7; 12 nucleotides align to TRBD2. Germline V CDR1 and CDR2: SGHNT, YENEEA. The CDR3 contains 15 residues. In DNA form, the CDR3 reads TGTACCAGAAGCCGAGGACTAGCGGGGTCCTACGAGCGGTACTTC. Amino acid sequence: CTRSRGLAGSYERYF.

The chain links TRBV12-3 or TRBV12-4 to TRBJ1-2; 7 nucleotides line up with TRBD1. V lost 6 bases and J lost 3; bases outside the gene matches: 7. CDR3 length: 14 residues. The CDR3 protein is CASRPGQLDYGYTF. The CDR3, as DNA: TGTGCCAGCAGGCCGGGACAGCTGGACTATGGCTACACCTTC.

This clonotype has more than one count but fewer than ten. At one end the junction does not follow the germline gene, possibly because of a read error. This rearrangement joins TRBV4-3 to TRBJ2-5, with D possibly being TRBD1 (7 bases). Germline CDR1 and CDR2: LGHNA and YSLEER. The CDR3 has 16 residues. The CDR3 nucleotides read TGTGCCAGCAACCAAGTCGGAGGGGTGGGACAGGAGACCCAGTACTTC. Protein: CASNQVGGVGQETQYF.

Notes on this clonotype: Because the CDR3 is missing its conserved closing phenylalanine or tryptophan, this is likely a read error. V and J are TRBV28 and TRBJ1-5; 10 bases agree with TRBD1. The junction had 6 bases not matched to a gene; V was cut back by 10 bases and J by 0 bases. Germline V lookup: CDR1 MDHEN, CDR2 SYDVKM. This CDR3 region has 15 residues. In DNA form, the CDR3 reads TGTGCCATCGACAGGGGGCTAAATAGCAATCAGCCCCAGCATCTT. Translated: CAIDRGLNSNQPQHL.

Comment on this clonotype: The conserved phenylalanine or tryptophan normally closing the CDR3 is absent here, so this likely arose from a read error. The CDR3 coding sequence is TGTGCCTGCAGCTTAATCAGGAACAGTGAAGCTTTCATT. It codes for CACSLIRNSEAFI. This chain joins TRBV7-9 and TRBJ1-1; D unresolved. The CDR3 totals 13 residues. Germline V CDR1 and CDR2: SEHNR, FQNEAQ (reference sequence).

This clonotype was counted a few times. A clone one base away is much larger, so this may be a read error. This sequence joins TRBV20-1 and TRBJ2-2, with 8 bases identical to TRBD1. The CDR3 extends over 15 amino acids. Germline CDR1 and CDR2: DFQATT and SNEGSKA (reference sequence). The DNA of the CDR3 is TGCAGTGCTAGAGATCGACAGGGGTTTTCCGGGAAGCTGTTTTTT. Amino acid sequence: CSARDRQGFSGKLFF.

Regarding this clonotype: This is likely a read error, given that the CDR3 carries no conserved phenylalanine or tryptophan at its end. This rearrangement joins TRBV11-2 to TRBJ2-7; D ambiguous. The germline V gene encodes CDR1 SGHAT and CDR2 FQNNGV. This CDR3 has 13 amino acids. V shed 5 bases and J shed 10 bases, with 18 bases lying between them. CDR3 protein: CASSQWTELEQYL. CDR3 in DNA: TGTGCCAGCAGCCAATGGACCGAGCTCGAACAGTACCTC.

About this clonotype itself: The final CDR3 position lacks the conserved phenylalanine or tryptophan, pointing to a likely read error. It is unclear where the CDR3 begins or ends on the DNA, so no DNA is shown, and the CDR3 is as TCRdb lists it. The chain links TRBV29-1 to TRBJ2-7. From its first to its last residue, the CDR3 has 12 amino acids. Germline values: CDR1 SQVTM, CDR2 ANQGSEA. CDR3: CVIKVGYYEQYL.

The sample holds one count of this clonotype. One end of the junction does not line up with germline, which may come from a read error. The gene calls are TRBV28 and TRBJ2-2; TRBD2 might be the D (5 bases). The CDR3 spans 14 residues. The germline CDR1 and CDR2 sequences are MDHEN and SYDVKM. CDR3 DNA sequence: TGTGCCTGCAGTTTATTCCCTAGCACCGGGAAGCTGTTTTTT. It specifies CACSLFPSTGKLFF.

The chain is built from TRBV5-5 and TRBJ2-7, with 7 bases that match TRBD1. The CDR3 is 14 amino acids. From germline, CDR1 is SGHKS and CDR2 YYEKEE (reference sequence). Trimming cost V 3 bases and J 7 bases; bases outside gene matches: 10. The CDR3 region has the DNA TGTGCCAGCAGCTGGGGACAGAGATTCGAGGAGCAGTACTTC. Protein sequence: CASSWGQRFEEQYF. Looking up the rest from reference TRBV5-5 and TRBJ2-7 gives the full variable domain: DAGVTQSPTHLIKTRGQQVTLRCSPISGHKSVSWYQQVLGQGPQFIFQYYEKEERGRGNFPDRFSARQFPNYSSELNVNALLLGDSALYLCASSWGQRFEEQYFGPGTRLTVT.

The chain employs TRBV29-1 and TRBJ2-3; perhaps TRBD2 as D (6 bases). V lost 6 bases to trimming and J lost 1 base, with 14 bases between them. Per the germline V gene, CDR1 is SQVTM and CDR2 is ANQGSEA. The CDR3 has 14 residues. For the CDR3, the DNA is TGCAGCGTCGCCGGGACTGGCGGCACAGATACGCAGTATTTT. Its translation: CSVAGTGGTDTQYF.

Regarding this clonotype: The junction differs from germline at one of its ends, possibly a read error. The rearrangement links TRBV14 to TRBJ2-2, with 8 bases fitting TRBD2. This CDR3 region has 16 residues. Germline V gene data show CDR1 as SGHDN and CDR2 as FVKESK. CDR3 region: CASRRTSGANTGEMFF. The CDR3 DNA sequence: TGTGCCAGCAGACGAACTAGCGGAGCGAATACCGGGGAGATGTTTTTT. Full variable domain (outside the CDR3, taken from reference TRBV14 and TRBJ2-2): EAGVTQFPSHSVIEKGQTVTLRCDPISGHDNLYWYRRVMGKEIKFLLHFVKESKQDESGMPNNRFLAERTGGTYSTLKVQPAELEDSGVYFCASRRTSGANTGEMFFGEGSRLTVL.

To note about this clonotype: It is likely a read error, because the conserved phenylalanine at the end of the CDR3 is missing. The chain recombines TRBV6-2 or TRBV6-3 with TRBJ2-1; D is unclear. Trimming removed 1 base from V and 4 bases from J, with 8 bases in between. This CDR3 is 14 amino acids long. The V gene's germline CDR1 is MNHEY and CDR2 SVGEGT. The CDR3 spells CASSYCQEYNEQFL. CDR3 nucleotides: TGTGCCAGCAGTTACTGTCAGGAGTACAATGAGCAGTTCTTA.

J is TRBJ2-3 and V is TRBV5-6; D uncertain. Germline V gives CDR1 SGHDT, CDR2 YYEEEE. Trimming left V 3 bases short and J 3 bases short, with 11 bases between. This CDR3 is built from 14 residues. This CDR3 reads CASSSTLSTDTQYF. The CDR3 region has the DNA TGTGCCAGCAGCTCGACTCTCAGTACAGATACGCAGTATTTT.

The V and J genes are TRBV20-1 and TRBJ1-1, with D unclear. Germline V gene data show CDR1 as DFQATT and CDR2 as SNEGSKA (reference sequence). The length of the CDR3 is 13 residues. Trimming stripped 5 bases from V and 4 bases from J, with 14 bases between. CDR3: CSAQSNGGTEAFF. The CDR3 nucleotides are TGCAGTGCTCAGTCGAATGGTGGCACTGAAGCTTTCTTT.

A remark on this clonotype: This may stem from a read error, because a much larger clone lies one nucleotide away. The chain combines TRBV20-1 with TRBJ2-7, with D possibly being TRBD1 or TRBD2 (5 bases each). Germline-derived CDR1 and CDR2 are DFQATT and SNEGSKA (reference sequence). This CDR3 is 14 amino acids long. The CDR3 nucleotides are TGCAATGCTAGAGGGACGGAGCGCACCTACGAGCAGTACTTC. Translating it yields CNARGTERTYEQYF.